Included here is one TCR beta chain sequence, with context. Its target is not known. Time point denoted: peripheral blood 6 weeks after treatment start. These data come from a study of PD-L1 blockade in urothelial cancer. Study-wide points: Pretreatment TCR clonality in blood, when below the median, was predictive of better survival.

Measured with immunoSEQ multiplex PCR; TCRdb has only the in-frame clones, and not every one. This sample yields fewer than 50,000 clones, of which roughly nine tenths are seen a single time; about 7.9% belongs to the top ten. Germline CDR1 MNHEY, CDR2 SMNVEV (reference sequence). The CDR3 is 17 residues long. V gave up 0 bases and J gave up 4 bases, with 17 bases separating them. This specimen consisted of PBMCs, obtained around atezolizumab (anti-PD-L1) treatment. The TCR comes from a man in his 70s with urothelial cancer. The rearrangement joins TRBV27 to TRBJ2-3; perhaps TRBD1 as D (6 bases). CDR3 nucleotides: TGTGCCAGCAGTTTATCCCCGCGGACAGTAGCAGCAGATACGCAGTATTTT. Translating gives CASSLSPRTVAADTQYF.